The count of the clone carrying this T cell receptor beta chain is one. The target antigen is unknown. This entry comes from a study of T cell responses to AZD1222 COVID-19 vaccine. Study observations and caveats: Seropositive AZD1222 recipients at baseline numbered only five or six. Unmutated variant regions reportedly attract nearly half of all spike-specific TCRs. Spike as a whole was targeted by vaccine-associated CD4 TCRs, dominant at 160-218 and 743-854. Possibly, clonal diversity was underestimated; donors were largely white British and included more females.

CDR3 length: 15 residues. Germline V CDR1 and CDR2: MNHEY, SVGAGI. V was clipped by 7 bases and J by 4 bases; unmatched bases: 12. The data were produced by immunoSEQ multiplex PCR, yet TCRdb's version contains in-frame clones alone and is incomplete. The profile shows about 110,000 clones, roughly 90% of them singletons. Source: peripheral blood, taken on day 0 of MenACWY control vaccination. The receptor was derived from an adult in good health. The gene calls are TRBV6-5 and TRBJ1-1; TRBD1 matches at 7 bases. The CDR3 nucleotides read TGTGCCAGCAAAGTAGGGGGCCGCGGGACCACTGAAGCTTTCTTT. It translates to CASKVGGRGTTEAFF.